One and the same sample provided the 20 T cell receptor beta chains below, sequenced in a study of human T cells and chemical hapten exposure. MiXCR, applied by TCRdb to the RACE reads, yields one record per CDR3 protein. The sample records roughly 200,000 distinct CDR3 sequences, about a fifth being singletons. As to time point: patch test 1, 2 weeks after DPC sensitization. The treatment denotes: therapeutic diphenylcyclopropenone sensitization with weekly scalp DPC. Source: whole blood, taken in connection with sensitization to the hapten diphenylcyclopropenone (DPC). The receptor source for this set is a woman between 50 and 59 years old with alopecia areata. Some clones in this sample may be carry-over from other donors' samples.

This chain uses TRBV5-1 with TRBJ2-1; 8 nucleotides agree with TRBD2. The trim removed 3 bases at V and 6 bases at J, leaving 11 bases unmatched. This CDR3 comprises 16 residues. Germline lookup yields CDR1 SGHRS and CDR2 YFSETQ. CDR3 in DNA: TGCGCCAGCAGCTCCATAAAAGCGGGAGCTCTCAATGAGCAGTTCTTC. Its protein is CASSSIKAGALNEQFF.

The chain combines TRBV29-1 with TRBJ2-5; D remains ambiguous. Looked up from germline, CDR1 is SQVTM and CDR2 is ANQGSEA. This CDR3 region has 13 residues. V gave up 3 bases and J gave up 3 bases, with 11 bases separating them. The CDR3 sequence: CSVEFGRKETQYF. DNA for the CDR3: TGCAGCGTTGAGTTCGGCAGGAAAGAGACCCAGTACTTC.

V is TRBV9 and J is TRBJ2-3; D gene unclear. V dropped 4 bases and J dropped 0 bases, with 12 bases sitting between them. This CDR3 comprises 15 residues. Germline CDR1 and CDR2: SGDLS and YYNGEE. The CDR3, as DNA: TGTGCCAGCAGCCCCCAGATCACTAGCACAGATACGCAGTATTTT. Encoded protein: CASSPQITSTDTQYF.

The CDR3 bases are TGTGCCAGCAGACTCACCTCCTACGAGCAGTACTTC. As protein: CASRLTSYEQYF. This chain connects TRBV6-2 or TRBV6-3 to TRBJ2-7, with no clear D. Germline lookup yields CDR1 MNHEY and CDR2 SVGEGT. The germline V and J ends were trimmed by 6 bases and 0 bases, with 6 bases remaining between them. This CDR3 region has 12 residues.

This clonotype was seen many times. The CDR3 here is CASSSGIAGLATQYF. The CDR3, as DNA: TGTGCCAGCAGCTCCGGGATAGCGGGATTGGCGACCCAGTACTTC. The rearrangement joins TRBV7-7 to TRBJ2-5, with 8 bases matching TRBD2. The V gene end was trimmed by 4 bases and the J gene end by 7 bases; junction bases not matched to a gene: 11. The CDR3 contains 15 residues. Germline-derived CDR1 and CDR2 are SSHAT and FNYEAQ (reference sequence).

Ten or more counts support this clonotype. V usage is TRBV18 and J usage is TRBJ2-3, with no clear D. This CDR3 has 14 amino acids. Trimming removed 2 bases at V and 0 bases at J, with 6 bases between. The germline V gene has CDR1 KGHSH and CDR2 LQKENI. Here the CDR3 reads CASSPIGSTDTQYF. The CDR3 DNA sequence: TGTGCCAGCTCACCAATCGGGAGCACAGATACGCAGTATTTT.

This sequence joins TRBV28 and TRBJ2-7; D is possibly TRBD2 (5 bases). From germline, CDR1 is MDHEN and CDR2 SYDVKM. This CDR3 is built from 14 residues. V gave up 6 bases and J gave up 2 bases, with 14 bases separating them. The DNA of the CDR3 is TGTGCCAGCAGGAAGCCTGGACTTCCCTACGAGCAGTACTTC. As protein: CASRKPGLPYEQYF.

This clonotype was found a few times. The chain recombines TRBV3-1 with TRBJ1-4, with TRBD1 identical over 7 bases. J lost 2 bases, V lost 3 bases, and 6 bases had no gene match. From germline, CDR1 is LGHDT and CDR2 YNNKEL (reference sequence). This CDR3 is 16 amino acids long. CDR3 nucleotides: TGTGCCAGCAGCCAGGGCCAGGGGGTGACTAATGAAAAACTGTTTTTT. It translates to CASSQGQGVTNEKLFF.

This clonotype has more than one count but fewer than ten. The V gene is TRBV29-1, the J gene TRBJ2-7; D remains unclear. The V gene lost 4 bases and the J gene lost 6 bases, with 16 bases spanning the gap. The V gene's germline CDR1 is SQVTM and CDR2 ANQGSEA. The length of the CDR3 is 13 residues. The CDR3 reads CSVADPSLGEQYF. The CDR3 nucleotides read TGCAGCGTTGCCGACCCCTCGTTAGGCGAGCAGTACTTC.

V is TRBV6-5 and J is TRBJ1-1; D uncertain. Trimming took 6 bases from V and 4 from J, leaving 12 bases between them. The germline gives CDR1 MNHEY, CDR2 SVGAGI. This CDR3 region has 13 residues. CDR3 DNA: TGTGCCAGCAGAAATGTAGGTAGCACTGAAGCTTTCTTT. Its protein product is CASRNVGSTEAFF.

This clonotype was counted a few times. The chain combines TRBV29-1 with TRBJ1-5; unclear D gene. The CDR3 length is 12 residues. V lost 4 bases, J lost 0 bases, and 4 bases lay in between. Germline V gene data show CDR1 as SQVTM and CDR2 as ANQGSEA. The CDR3 sequence is CSVADSNQPQHF. CDR3 DNA: TGCAGCGTTGCCGATAGCAATCAGCCCCAGCATTTT.

There are a few counts of this clonotype. J is TRBJ1-2 and V is TRBV25-1; no clear D. The CDR3 extends over 14 amino acids. Germline CDR1 is MGHDK and CDR2 is SYGVNS. Trimming cost V 4 bases and J 0 bases, with 9 bases left between them. The chain's CDR3 is CASSGRGANYGYTF. In nucleotides, the CDR3 is TGTGCCAGCAGTGGGCGGGGAGCTAACTATGGCTACACCTTC.

V is TRBV5-1 and J is TRBJ2-1; 9 bases are shared with TRBD2. The V and J ends lost 0 bases and 6 bases, in that order; junction bases with no gene match: 4. Per the germline V gene, CDR1 is SGHRS and CDR2 is YFSETQ. CDR3 length equals 15 residues. CDR3 sequence (DNA): TGCGCCAGCAGCTTGGTCGCGCGGGAGGGCAATGAGCAGTTCTTC. The encoded protein is CASSLVAREGNEQFF.

Of note for this clonotype: One junction end does not reproduce the germline sequence, and a read error may be involved. The rearrangement joins TRBV28 to TRBJ2-3, with TRBD1 matching 9 bases. Germline V CDR1 and CDR2: MDHEN, SYDVKM. This CDR3 region has 11 residues. This CDR3 reads CASRRGTGSWF. The CDR3 DNA follows: TGTGCCAGCAGACGCGGGACAGGGTCATGGTTT.

This clonotype was seen a handful of times. J is TRBJ1-1 and V is TRBV6-1; D possibly corresponds to TRBD1 (5 bases). Between the trimmed V and J ends, which lost 6 bases and 7 bases, there was a span of 24 bases. The CDR3 spans 16 residues. Germline assignment: CDR1 MNHNS and CDR2 SASEGT. CDR3 DNA: TGTGCCAGCAGGCTGGGGACTTGGACTAGACCGGATGAAGCTTTCTTT. This sequence encodes CASRLGTWTRPDEAFF.

This clonotype occurred a few times. J is TRBJ1-1 and V is TRBV20-1; tentatively, D is TRBD1 (5 bases). The CDR3 sequence is 10 residues long. Germline values: CDR1 DFQATT, CDR2 SNEGSKA (reference sequence). V was pared by 4 bases and J by 11 bases, with 11 bases between. The CDR3, as DNA: TGCAGTGCTACACAGGTCGGGGCTTTCTTT. Its protein is CSATQVGAFF.

This clonotype was seen once. The rearrangement links TRBV9 to TRBJ2-7, with 9 bases aligning to TRBD1. Germline V lookup: CDR1 SGDLS, CDR2 YYNGEE. V lost 4 bases, J lost 2 bases, and 22 bases stayed unmatched. This CDR3 is built from 20 residues. The CDR3 DNA reads TGTGCCAGCAGCATAGGTTCGTCATCCGCGGGGACAGGGTGGACCTACGAGCAGTACTTC. This sequence encodes CASSIGSSSAGTGWTYEQYF.

This clonotype was seen ten or more times. For the CDR3, the DNA is TGTGCCAGCAGCTTGGGGCTAGGAAAGACCCAGTACTTC. Residues: CASSLGLGKTQYF. The rearrangement joins TRBV5-4 to TRBJ2-5; D not resolved. CDR1 is SGHNT, CDR2 YYREEE, per germline (reference sequence). This CDR3 has 13 residues. The V end lost 0 bases, the J end lost 6 bases, and 9 bases lay between the germline ends.

This rearrangement joins TRBV5-1 to TRBJ2-5, with D unclear. Germline V gives CDR1 SGHRS, CDR2 YFSETQ. With 1 base removed from V and 5 bases from J, the gap between germline ends came to 6 bases. The CDR3 runs to 12 residues. The CDR3 loop reads CASSLNKETQYF. CDR3 bases: TGCGCCAGCAGCTTGAACAAGGAGACCCAGTACTTC.

This rearrangement joins TRBV6-2 or TRBV6-3 to TRBJ2-7; D gene ambiguous. V was shortened by 2 bases and J by 2 bases, with 4 bases between the two germline ends. There are 12 residues in the CDR3. Germline V lookup: CDR1 MNHEY, CDR2 SVGEGT. CDR3: CASSYGPYEQYF. CDR3 nucleotide sequence: TGTGCCAGCAGTTACGGACCCTACGAGCAGTACTTC.